The 4 T cell receptor beta chains in this list originate from one sample, sequenced in a study of CD8+ T cells in alopecia areata. RNA was extracted and reverse transcribed into cDNA as the sequencing template. Assay: immunoSEQ multiplex PCR; the TCRdb copy retains only in-frame clones and omits some. The table lists about 64,000 clones, 44% of them singletons. The sequencing input was NKG2D-low CD8+ T cells sorted from blood. The receptor source for this set is a human donor with alopecia areata.

The J gene is TRBJ2-2, the V gene TRBV5-1; tentatively, D is TRBD1 (6 bases). The CDR3 sequence is 14 residues long. V was pared by 5 bases and J by 5 bases, with 13 bases between. CDR1 is SGHRS, CDR2 YFSETQ, per germline. CDR3 nucleotides: TGCGCCAGCAGACCGGGACAAAATACCGGGGAGCTGTTTTTT. Translating gives CASRPGQNTGELFF.

This chain joins TRBV7-9 and TRBJ2-5; D is uncertain. Trimming took off 2 bases at V and 2 bases at J, with 15 bases between the two ends. Germline-derived CDR1 and CDR2 are SEHNR and FQNEAQ (reference sequence). CDR3 length: 16 amino acids. The CDR3: CASSLRGRLTQETQYF. The CDR3 DNA reads TGTGCCAGCAGCTTAAGAGGACGGCTCACTCAAGAGACCCAGTACTTC.

This chain links TRBV29-1 with TRBJ2-2; D may match TRBD1 or TRBD2 (5 bases each). Germline CDR1 is SQVTM and CDR2 is ANQGSEA. There are 14 residues in the CDR3. Trimming took off 7 bases at V and 7 bases at J, with 19 bases between the two ends. CDR3 residues: CSGWDARIGGELFF. The CDR3 DNA reads TGCAGCGGCTGGGACGCTCGTATCGGCGGGGAGCTGTTTTTT.

The V gene is TRBV2, the J gene TRBJ2-1, with TRBD2 matching 11 bases. CDR3 size: 17 residues. After removal of 3 bases from V and 0 bases from J, the junction contained 4 bases not matched to a gene. The germline CDR1 and CDR2 sequences are SNHLY and FYNNEI. The CDR3 loop reads CASSETSGVSSYNEQFF. For the CDR3, the DNA is TGTGCCAGCAGTGAGACTAGCGGGGTGAGCTCCTACAATGAGCAGTTCTTC.